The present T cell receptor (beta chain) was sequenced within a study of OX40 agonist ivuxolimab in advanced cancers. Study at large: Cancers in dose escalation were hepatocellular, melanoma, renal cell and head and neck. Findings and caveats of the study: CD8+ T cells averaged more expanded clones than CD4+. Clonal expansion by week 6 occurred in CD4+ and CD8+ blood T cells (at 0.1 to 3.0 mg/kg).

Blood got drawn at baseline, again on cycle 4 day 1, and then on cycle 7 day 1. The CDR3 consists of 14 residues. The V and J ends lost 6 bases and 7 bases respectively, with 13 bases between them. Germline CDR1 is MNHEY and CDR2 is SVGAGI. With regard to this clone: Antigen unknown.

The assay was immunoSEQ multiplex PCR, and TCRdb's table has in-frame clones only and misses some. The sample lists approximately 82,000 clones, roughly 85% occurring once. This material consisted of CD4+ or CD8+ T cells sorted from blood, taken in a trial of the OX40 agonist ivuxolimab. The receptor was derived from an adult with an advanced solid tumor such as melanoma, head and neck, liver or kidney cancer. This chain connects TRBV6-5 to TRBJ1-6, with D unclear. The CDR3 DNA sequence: TGTGCCAGCAGGCTATCTACAGCCAATTCACCCCTCCACTTT. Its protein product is CASRLSTANSPLHF.